These T cell receptor beta chains were read from a single sample in a study of CD8+ T cells in alopecia areata. Some clones are missing from TCRdb's copy, which holds only in-frame ones; the method was immunoSEQ multiplex PCR. The sample comprises 150,000 to 200,000 clones, roughly 60% of which are singletons, and 0.85% to 1.3% rests with the top ten. Sample: CD4+ T cells sorted from blood, taken at week 24, from a patient treated with tofacitinib. The source is a human donor with alopecia areata. Each CDR3 is given with its conserved first and last residue. Fields, in order: J gene, V gene, clone size, D gene, CDR3 protein, CDR3 DNA. D genes are given only for firm matches. Only some rows state a clone size, as once, few, many or a class for expanded clones.

j_gene: TRBJ2-5
v_gene: TRBV30
abundance: few
d_gene: TRBD2
CDR3aa: CAWSVAGKETQYF
CDR3nt: TGTGCCTGGAGCGTAGCGGGGAAAGAGACCCAGTACTTC

j_gene: TRBJ1-4
v_gene: TRBV6-1
abundance: -
d_gene: -
CDR3aa: CASSGGLGIATNEKLFF
CDR3nt: TGTGCCAGCAGTGGGGGGTTGGGAATCGCAACTAATGAAAAACTGTTTTTT

j_gene: TRBJ2-1
v_gene: TRBV6-5
abundance: -
d_gene: -
CDR3aa: CASRPGGPGNEQFF
CDR3nt: TGTGCCAGCAGACCCGGGGGGCCCGGCAATGAGCAGTTCTTC

j_gene: TRBJ2-1
v_gene: TRBV29-1
abundance: -
d_gene: TRBD2
CDR3aa: CSVEGTSGGYNEQFF
CDR3nt: TGCAGCGTTGAGGGGACTAGCGGGGGTTACAATGAGCAGTTCTTC

j_gene: TRBJ2-2
v_gene: TRBV5-1
abundance: -
d_gene: -
CDR3aa: CASSTTDPLTLTGELFF
CDR3nt: TGCGCCAGCAGCACTACAGATCCCCTAACTTTAACCGGGGAGCTGTTTTTT

j_gene: TRBJ1-6
v_gene: TRBV5-6
abundance: -
d_gene: -
CDR3aa: CASSFSVSGLHF
CDR3nt: TGTGCCAGCAGCTTCTCGGTGTCGGGCCTCCACTTT

j_gene: TRBJ2-7
v_gene: TRBV7-3
abundance: few
d_gene: TRBD1
CDR3aa: CASSRTGTGNYEQYF
CDR3nt: TGTGCCAGCTCCCGGACCGGGACAGGGAATTACGAGCAGTACTTC

j_gene: TRBJ1-5
v_gene: TRBV30
abundance: -
d_gene: -
CDR3aa: CAWAGNGGSQPQHF
CDR3nt: TGTGCCTGGGCCGGAAATGGGGGGTCTCAGCCCCAGCATTTT

j_gene: TRBJ2-2
v_gene: TRBV5-1
abundance: -
d_gene: -
CDR3aa: CASTVTGELFF
CDR3nt: TGCGCCAGCACGGTAACCGGGGAGCTGTTTTTT

j_gene: TRBJ2-7
v_gene: TRBV6-1
abundance: few
d_gene: -
CDR3aa: CASSDRGYEQYF
CDR3nt: TGTGCCAGCAGTGACAGGGGCTACGAGCAGTACTTC